Listed here is a single TCR beta chain. This sample was taken from a study of blood T cell repertoires in COVID-19. At the level of the study: Researchers got acute and convalescent COVID-19 samples from the United States, Italy and Spain. T cells, B-cell-depleted T cells, or PBMCs supplied cDNA or gDNA.

Authors' methods: Reference gene primer amplification in the assay estimated nucleated cell counts. Assay used: immunoSEQ multiplex PCR; TCRdb lists only in-frame clones, some missing. The V and J calls and clone size are taken from that table; D and trimming were inferred from the DNA. Of roughly 13,000 clones listed, 75% to 85% were seen once; the top ten hold over 30%. The sequence derives from a human donor in a cohort sampled during active COVID-19. Specimen: peripheral blood.

CDR3 residues: CASSTTGTSGGYNEQFF. In DNA form, the CDR3 reads TGTGCCAGCAGTACAACTGGGACTAGCGGGGGCTACAATGAGCAGTTCTTC. The J gene is TRBJ2-1, the V gene TRBV6-2 or TRBV6-3; 14 bases are shared with TRBD2. The V gene end was trimmed by 5 bases and the J gene end by 3 bases; junction bases not matched to a gene: 6. The CDR3 loop spans 17 amino acids. Germline V gives CDR1 MNHEY, CDR2 SVGEGT.